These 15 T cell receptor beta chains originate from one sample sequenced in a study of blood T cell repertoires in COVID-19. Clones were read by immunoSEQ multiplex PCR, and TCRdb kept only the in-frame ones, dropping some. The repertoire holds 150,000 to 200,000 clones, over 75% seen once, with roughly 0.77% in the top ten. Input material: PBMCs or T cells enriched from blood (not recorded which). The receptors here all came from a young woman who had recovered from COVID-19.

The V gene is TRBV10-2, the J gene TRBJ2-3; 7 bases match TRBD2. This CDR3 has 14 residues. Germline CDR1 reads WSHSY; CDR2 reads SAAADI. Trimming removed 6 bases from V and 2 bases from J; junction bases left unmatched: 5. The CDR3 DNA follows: TGCGCCAGCAGAGGAGCGGGAAACACAGATACGCAGTATTTT. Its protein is CASRGAGNTDTQYF.

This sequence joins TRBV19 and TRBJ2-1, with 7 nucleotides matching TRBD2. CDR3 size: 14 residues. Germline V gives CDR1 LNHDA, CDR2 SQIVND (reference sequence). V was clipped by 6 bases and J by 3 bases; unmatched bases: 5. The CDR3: CASRKSGIYNEQFF. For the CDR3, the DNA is TGTGCCAGTAGGAAAAGCGGGATCTACAATGAGCAGTTCTTC.

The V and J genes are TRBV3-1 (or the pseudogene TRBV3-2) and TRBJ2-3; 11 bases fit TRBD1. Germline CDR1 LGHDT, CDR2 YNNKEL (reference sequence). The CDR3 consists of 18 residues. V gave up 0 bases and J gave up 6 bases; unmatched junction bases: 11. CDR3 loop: CASSQDRTGGPFLDTQYF. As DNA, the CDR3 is TGTGCCAGCAGCCAAGATCGGACAGGGGGCCCTTTTTTGGATACGCAGTATTTT.

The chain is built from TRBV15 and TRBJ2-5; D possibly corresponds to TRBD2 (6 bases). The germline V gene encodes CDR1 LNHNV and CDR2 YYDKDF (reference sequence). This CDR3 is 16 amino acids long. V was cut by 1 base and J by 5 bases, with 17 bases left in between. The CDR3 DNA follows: TGTGCCACCAGCAGAGGGGGCAGGGTCGGAGGGGAGACCCAGTACTTC. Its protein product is CATSRGGRVGGETQYF.

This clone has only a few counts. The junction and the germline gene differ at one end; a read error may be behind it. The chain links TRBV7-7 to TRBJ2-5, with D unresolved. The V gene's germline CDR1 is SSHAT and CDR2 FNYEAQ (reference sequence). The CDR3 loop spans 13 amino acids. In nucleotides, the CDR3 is TGTGCTAGCAGCCTGACTCGGCAAGAGACCCAGTACTTC. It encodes CASSLTRQETQYF.

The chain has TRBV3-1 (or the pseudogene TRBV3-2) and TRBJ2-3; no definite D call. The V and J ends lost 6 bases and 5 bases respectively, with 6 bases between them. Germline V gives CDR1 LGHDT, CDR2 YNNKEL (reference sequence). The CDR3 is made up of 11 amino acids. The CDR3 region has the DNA TGTGCCAGCAGTTTCGGAGATACGCAGTATTTT. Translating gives CASSFGDTQYF.

The CDR3 sequence: CASSTGASYEQYF. As DNA, the CDR3 is TGTGCCAGTAGTACAGGGGCTTCCTACGAGCAGTACTTC. The rearrangement joins TRBV19 to TRBJ2-7; maybe TRBD1 (6 bases). CDR3 length: 13 residues. From germline, CDR1 is LNHDA and CDR2 SQIVND (reference sequence). The ends were cut back, 4 bases at V and 1 base at J, with 8 bases in the middle.

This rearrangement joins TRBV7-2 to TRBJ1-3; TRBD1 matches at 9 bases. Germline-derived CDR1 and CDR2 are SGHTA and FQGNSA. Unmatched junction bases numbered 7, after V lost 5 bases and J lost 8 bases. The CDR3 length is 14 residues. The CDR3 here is CASSIRTGAHTIYF. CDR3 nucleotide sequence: TGTGCCAGCAGCATACGGACAGGGGCGCACACCATATATTTT. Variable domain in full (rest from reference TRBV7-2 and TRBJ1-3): GAGVSQSPSNKVTEKGKDVELRCDPISGHTALYWYRQSLGQGLEFLIYFQGNSAPDKSGLPSDRFSAERTGGSVSTLTIQRTQQEDSAVYLCASSIRTGAHTIYFGEGSWLTVV.

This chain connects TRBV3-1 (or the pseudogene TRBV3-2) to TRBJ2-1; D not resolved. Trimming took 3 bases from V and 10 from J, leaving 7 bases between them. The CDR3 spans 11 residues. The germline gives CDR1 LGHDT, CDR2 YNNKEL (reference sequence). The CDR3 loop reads CASSQGEEQFF. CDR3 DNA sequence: TGTGCCAGCAGCCAGGGCGAGGAGCAGTTCTTC.

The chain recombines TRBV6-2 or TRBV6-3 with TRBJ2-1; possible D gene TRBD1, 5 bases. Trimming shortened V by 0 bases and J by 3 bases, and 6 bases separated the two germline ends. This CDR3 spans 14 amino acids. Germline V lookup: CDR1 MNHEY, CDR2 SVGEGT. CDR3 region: CASSYSTGYNEQFF. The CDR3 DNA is TGTGCCAGCAGTTACTCCACAGGCTACAATGAGCAGTTCTTC.

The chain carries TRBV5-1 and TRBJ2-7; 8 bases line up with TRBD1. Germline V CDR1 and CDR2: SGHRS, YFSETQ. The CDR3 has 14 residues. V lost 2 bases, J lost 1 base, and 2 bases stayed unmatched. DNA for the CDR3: TGCGCCAGCAGCTTCCGGACAGGGTCCTACGAGCAGTACTTC. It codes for CASSFRTGSYEQYF.

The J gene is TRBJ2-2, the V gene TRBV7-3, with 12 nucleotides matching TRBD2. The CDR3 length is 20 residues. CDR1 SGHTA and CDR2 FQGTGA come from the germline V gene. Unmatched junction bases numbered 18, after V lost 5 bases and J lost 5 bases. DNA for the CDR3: TGTGCCAGCAGCCCCTTGCTGGGACTAGCGGGTTTGGGGTGGACCGGGGAGCTGTTTTTT. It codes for CASSPLLGLAGLGWTGELFF.

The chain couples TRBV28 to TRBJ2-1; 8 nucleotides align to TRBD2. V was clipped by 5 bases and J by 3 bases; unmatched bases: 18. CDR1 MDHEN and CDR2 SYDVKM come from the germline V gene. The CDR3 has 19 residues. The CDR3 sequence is CASSPTDFYQREYYNEQFF. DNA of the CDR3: TGTGCCAGCAGTCCTACGGATTTTTACCAGCGGGAGTACTACAATGAGCAGTTCTTC.

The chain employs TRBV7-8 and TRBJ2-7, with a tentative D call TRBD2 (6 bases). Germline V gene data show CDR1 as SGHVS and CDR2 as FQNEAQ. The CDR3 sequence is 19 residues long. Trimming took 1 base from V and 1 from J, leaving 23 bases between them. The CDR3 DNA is TGTGCCAGCAGCTTAGTTCAGACACGGAGGGCGGTCCCGTCCTACGAGCAGTACTTC. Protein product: CASSLVQTRRAVPSYEQYF.

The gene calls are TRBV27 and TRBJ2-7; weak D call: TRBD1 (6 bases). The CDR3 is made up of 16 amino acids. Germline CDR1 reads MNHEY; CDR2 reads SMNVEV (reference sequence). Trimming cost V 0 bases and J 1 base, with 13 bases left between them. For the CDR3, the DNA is TGTGCCAGCAGTTTATCGGGGGCCTTCGGGTCCTACGAGCAGTACTTC. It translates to CASSLSGAFGSYEQYF.